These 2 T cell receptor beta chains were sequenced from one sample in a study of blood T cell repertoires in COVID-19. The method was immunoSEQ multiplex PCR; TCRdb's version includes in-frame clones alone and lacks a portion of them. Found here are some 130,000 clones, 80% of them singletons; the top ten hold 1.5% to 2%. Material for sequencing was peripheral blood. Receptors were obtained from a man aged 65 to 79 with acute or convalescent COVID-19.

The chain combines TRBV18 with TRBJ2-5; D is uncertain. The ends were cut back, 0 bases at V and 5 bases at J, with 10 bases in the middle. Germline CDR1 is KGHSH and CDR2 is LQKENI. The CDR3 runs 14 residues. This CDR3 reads CASSPPAERETQYF. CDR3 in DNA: TGTGCCAGCTCACCACCGGCCGAGAGGGAGACCCAGTACTTC.

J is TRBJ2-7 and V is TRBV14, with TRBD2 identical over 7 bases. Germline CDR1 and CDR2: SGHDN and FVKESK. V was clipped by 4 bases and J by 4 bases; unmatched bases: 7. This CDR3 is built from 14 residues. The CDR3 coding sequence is TGTGCCAGCAGCCGGACGGGGGGATCATACGAGCAGTACTTC. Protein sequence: CASSRTGGSYEQYF.